Listed here is a single T cell receptor beta chain. Its antigen is not identified. The sample comes from a study of CD8 T cells in Susac syndrome. Study-level results: It was acknowledged in the study that the number of individuals who were included in its TCR sequencing and HLA analysis was relatively small.

A quantity of roughly 0.5 to 1 ug RNA underwent reverse transcription using random hexamers. Amplification of TCR beta CDR3 used immunoSEQ multiplex PCR across 54 Vbeta and 13 Jbeta. Via MiXCR, TCRdb re-called the immunoSEQ multiplex PCR reads, giving one row per CDR3 protein. This table has some 140,000 distinct CDR3 sequences, approximately 90% appearing once. The length of the CDR3 is 16 residues. The germline gives CDR1 MNHEY, CDR2 SMNVEV (reference sequence). With 0 bases removed from V and 3 bases from J, the gap between germline ends came to 15 bases. Both CD4+ and CD8+ T cells were negatively isolated, and TEMRA cells underwent FACS enrichment.

The chain employs TRBV27 and TRBJ2-7; D remains ambiguous. The material sequenced was CD8+ T cells from PBMCs. This TCR came from a human donor with multiple sclerosis. The CDR3: CASSLSASFGNYEQYF. CDR3 in DNA: TGTGCCAGCAGTTTATCGGCGAGTTTTGGGAACTACGAGCAGTACTTC.